Listed below are T cell receptor beta chains from one sample, sequenced in a study of control samples from healthy donors and cancer patients. Assay used: immunoSEQ multiplex PCR; TCRdb lists only in-frame clones, some missing. The repertoire consists of about 410,000 clones, with roughly 90% occurring once and the leading ten covering about 6.3%. The sample comprised PBMCs. The origin of the receptors is a man aged 35 to 55 with head and neck cancer. Each CDR3 is given with its conserved first and last residue. A D gene is named only where the DNA matches it firmly. Size values are once, few and many counts, or a class for expanded clones, and some rows have none.

TRBV4-1	NA	NA	TRBJ2-7	CASSQVQGRYEQYF	TGCGCCAGCAGCCAAGTACAGGGACGGTACGAGCAGTACTTC
TRBV9	NA	TRBD2	TRBJ2-5	CASSDSSGAGETQYF	TGTGCCAGCAGCGATTCTAGCGGGGCGGGGGAGACCCAGTACTTC
TRBV5-1	NA	TRBD1	TRBJ2-4	CASSLSGQVAKNIQYF	TGCGCCAGCAGCCTTTCGGGACAGGTCGCCAAAAACATTCAGTACTTC
TRBV28	NA	TRBD2	TRBJ2-7	CATATGTSGSYEQYF	TGTGCCACCGCCACCGGGACTAGCGGGAGTTACGAGCAGTACTTC
TRBV6-5	once	TRBD2	TRBJ2-1	CASSSLGGRIYNEQFF	TGTGCCAGCAGTTCCCTCGGGGGGAGAATTTACAATGAGCAGTTCTTC
TRBV6-5	NA	TRBD1	TRBJ1-1	CASSSPRDRTQAFF	TGTGCCAGCAGTTCACCCCGGGACAGGACTCAAGCTTTCTTT
TRBV27	NA	NA	TRBJ2-5	CASSLEDNRGTQYF	TGTGCCAGCAGTTTGGAAGACAACCGGGGGACCCAGTACTTC
TRBV19	NA	NA	TRBJ2-7	CASSITGDSSYEQYF	TGTGCCAGTAGTATTACAGGAGACAGCTCCTACGAGCAGTACTTC
TRBV7-2	NA	NA	TRBJ2-5	CASSSGTSKKTQYF	TGTGCCAGCAGCTCCGGGACTTCTAAGAAGACCCAGTACTTC
TRBV5-8	NA	NA	TRBJ1-6	CASPNLYRAPNSPLHF	TGTGCCAGCCCGAACTTATACAGGGCTCCTAATTCACCCCTCCACTTT
TRBV10-3	NA	TRBD2	TRBJ2-3	CAISEGWAGGPGDTQYF	TGTGCCATCAGTGAAGGTTGGGCGGGAGGGCCCGGGGATACGCAGTATTTT
TRBV7-3	once	TRBD2	TRBJ2-3	CASNLAGPTDTQYF	TGTGCCAGCAACCTAGCGGGCCCCACAGATACGCAGTATTTT
TRBV27	once	TRBD2	TRBJ2-7	CASYPLAGGRYEQYF	TGTGCCAGCTACCCGCTCGCGGGAGGTCGTTACGAGCAGTACTTC
TRBV5-6	NA	NA	TRBJ2-7	CASSLGQTGYEQYF	TGTGCCAGCAGCTTGGGTCAGACTGGCTACGAGCAGTACTTC
TRBV9	once	NA	TRBJ1-1	CASSVAYQNTEAFF	TGTGCCAGCAGCGTAGCCTATCAGAACACTGAAGCTTTCTTT
TRBV9	NA	NA	TRBJ2-1	CASSVGANEQFF	TGTGCCAGCAGCGTGGGAGCTAACGAGCAGTTCTTC
TRBV5-6	NA	NA	TRBJ1-2	CASSLVGTNYGYTF	TGTGCCAGCAGCTTGGTAGGGACTAACTATGGCTACACCTTC